What follows describes a single T cell receptor (beta chain). The table came from immunoSEQ multiplex PCR; TCRdb's copy has only in-frame clones and leaves some out. This sample yields tens of thousands of clones, of which less than 96% are seen a single time; roughly 1.2% belongs to the top ten. The data were taken from a study of cytomegalovirus exposure and HLA in healthy donors. CDR3 length: 17 amino acids. This receptor was obtained from a woman under 30 in good health and CMV-seronegative. Sequencing used PBMCs. The chain employs TRBV12-2 and TRBJ1-3. TRBV12-2 is deemed a pseudogene. CDR3 coding DNA: TGTGCAAGTCGCTTAACCCGACTCCGGGACTCTGGAAACACCATATATTTT. It yields the protein CASRLTRLRDSGNTIYF.